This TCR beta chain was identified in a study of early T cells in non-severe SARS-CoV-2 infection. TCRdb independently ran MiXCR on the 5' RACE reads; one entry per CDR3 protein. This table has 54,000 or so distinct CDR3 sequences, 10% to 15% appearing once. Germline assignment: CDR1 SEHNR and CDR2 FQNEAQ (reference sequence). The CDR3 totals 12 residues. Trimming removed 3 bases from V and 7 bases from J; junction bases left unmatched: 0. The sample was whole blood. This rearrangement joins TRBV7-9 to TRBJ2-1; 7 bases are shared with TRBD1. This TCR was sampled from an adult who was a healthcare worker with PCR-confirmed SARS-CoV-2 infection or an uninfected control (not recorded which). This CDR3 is CASSLDRNEQFF. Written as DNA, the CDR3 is TGTGCCAGCAGCTTGGACAGGAATGAGCAGTTCTTC.